The 21 T cell receptor beta chains in this list originate from one sample, sequenced in a study of identical twins. TCRdb reanalysed the 5' RACE reads using MiXCR and keeps one entry per CDR3 protein. The table lists some 500,000 distinct CDR3 sequences, roughly 21% of them singletons. These sequences were also reported in another study, on T cells expressing NK-cell markers.

Sequencing used CD4+ T cells sorted from blood. The receptors stem from a woman aged 18-30 years in good health.

This clonotype has only a few counts. This chain uses TRBV7-6 with TRBJ1-3; 8 bases map to TRBD1. After removal of 5 bases from V and 0 bases from J, the junction contained 6 bases not matched to a gene. The CDR3 sequence is 16 residues long. Germline CDR1 and CDR2: SGHVS and FNYEAQ. Here the CDR3 DNA reads TGTGCCAGCAGCCTCGGACAGGGTACCTCTGGAAACACCATATATTTT. Translating it yields CASSLGQGTSGNTIYF.

Ten or more counts support this clonotype. The rearrangement joins TRBV12-3 or TRBV12-4 to TRBJ1-1, with 7 nucleotides matching TRBD1. Trimming removed 5 bases from V and 4 bases from J; junction bases left unmatched: 4. This CDR3 is 13 amino acids long. The CDR3 is CASSAAGGTEAFF. In DNA, the CDR3 is TGTGCCAGCAGTGCCGCAGGGGGCACTGAAGCTTTCTTT.

A few counts support this clonotype. The V gene is TRBV14, the J gene TRBJ1-2; maybe TRBD1 (5 bases). Germline CDR1 reads SGHDN; CDR2 reads FVKESK. The CDR3 extends over 13 amino acids. Trimming took 2 bases from V and 7 from J, leaving 11 bases between them. The CDR3 loop reads CASSQSREGGYTF. The CDR3 DNA reads TGTGCCAGCAGCCAATCCAGGGAGGGTGGCTACACCTTC.

The chain employs TRBV18 and TRBJ2-4; 8 nucleotides agree with TRBD1. The CDR3 contains 15 residues. With V trimmed by 4 bases and J by 9 bases, 11 bases remained unmatched. The germline CDR1 and CDR2 sequences are KGHSH and LQKENI. The CDR3 sequence: CASSLRTGKEGIQYF. CDR3 DNA: TGTGCCAGCTCACTGAGGACAGGGAAAGAGGGCATTCAGTACTTC.

This clonotype was seen repeatedly, ten times or more. V usage is TRBV10-2 and J usage is TRBJ1-2, with D maybe TRBD1 (5 bases). V shed 7 bases and J shed 3 bases, with 18 bases lying between them. The germline gives CDR1 WSHSY, CDR2 SAAADI. The CDR3 sequence is 15 residues long. CDR3 residues: CASTRWGVEDYGYTF. The CDR3 nucleotides read TGCGCCAGCACCCGATGGGGGGTGGAAGACTATGGCTACACCTTC.

This clonotype was seen a few times. The chain links TRBV20-1 to TRBJ2-7; D is undetermined. The CDR3 has 12 amino acids. The germline V and J ends were trimmed by 5 bases and 2 bases, with 10 bases remaining between them. Germline CDR1 DFQATT, CDR2 SNEGSKA (reference sequence). The CDR3 region is CSAGDEAYEQYF. In nucleotides, the CDR3 is TGCAGTGCTGGCGATGAGGCCTACGAGCAGTACTTC.

This clonotype was observed many times. J is TRBJ1-3 and V is TRBV3-1; 9 nucleotides agree with TRBD1. J was trimmed by 0 bases and V by 2 bases; bases with no gene match: 2. From germline, CDR1 is LGHDT and CDR2 YNNKEL (reference sequence). The CDR3 sequence is 16 residues long. The CDR3 DNA sequence: TGTGCCAGCAGCCAACGGGGACAGGGCTCTGGAAACACCATATATTTT. It is translated as CASSQRGQGSGNTIYF. The full variable domain, completed using reference TRBV3-1 and TRBJ1-3, is DTAVSQTPKYLVTQMGNDKSIKCEQNLGHDTMYWYKQDSKKFLKIMFSYNNKELIINETVPNRFSPKSPDKAHLNLHINSLELGDSAVYFCASSQRGQGSGNTIYFGEGSWLTVV.

The chain links TRBV5-1 to TRBJ2-7; 8 nucleotides agree with TRBD2. The CDR3 length is 14 residues. The V gene's germline CDR1 is SGHRS and CDR2 YFSETQ. V gave up 5 bases and J gave up 2 bases; unmatched junction bases: 6. The CDR3 sequence: CASRLSSGTYEQYF. The CDR3 nucleotides read TGCGCCAGCAGATTAAGTAGCGGGACCTACGAGCAGTACTTC.

This clonotype was detected a few times. J is TRBJ1-5 and V is TRBV12-3 or TRBV12-4; D is perhaps TRBD1 (5 bases). V was clipped by 1 base and J by 0 bases, with 7 bases between them. The CDR3 extends over 15 amino acids. CDR3 nucleotides: TGTGCCAGCAGTTTAGGGGGCCATAGCAATCAGCCCCAGCATTTT. This codes for CASSLGGHSNQPQHF.

The chain links TRBV12-3 or TRBV12-4 to TRBJ1-2; 7 positions match TRBD1. V was pared by 7 bases and J by 13 bases, with 15 bases of the junction left unmatched. The CDR3 spans 13 residues. The CDR3 reads CASNPTGETKPTF. CDR3 in DNA: TGTGCCAGCAACCCTACAGGGGAAACAAAGCCCACCTTC.

The rearrangement uses TRBV25-1 and TRBJ1-1; no definite D call. The CDR3 runs 13 residues. Deletions cut 6 bases from V and 1 base from J, with 9 bases between. Germline V CDR1 and CDR2: MGHDK, SYGVNS. CDR3 in amino acids: CASSRNSNTEAFF. DNA of the CDR3: TGTGCCAGCAGCAGAAATTCGAACACTGAAGCTTTCTTT.

The rearrangement joins TRBV20-1 to TRBJ1-1; D is unclear. The germline V gene encodes CDR1 DFQATT and CDR2 SNEGSKA (reference sequence). Trimming shortened V by 0 bases and J by 5 bases, and 19 bases separated the two germline ends. The CDR3 consists of 16 residues. DNA for the CDR3: TGCAGTGCTAGAGATTGGTTACGGGGAAGAGGGACTGAAGCTTTCTTT. Its translation is CSARDWLRGRGTEAFF.

The rearrangement links TRBV6-5 to TRBJ1-1, with D perhaps matching TRBD1 (6 bases). Germline lookup yields CDR1 MNHEY and CDR2 SVGAGI. Deletions cut 0 bases from V and 7 bases from J, with 9 bases between. The CDR3 contains 13 residues. The CDR3 loop reads CASSYSGQHEAFF. As DNA, the CDR3 is TGTGCCAGCAGTTACTCCGGACAGCATGAAGCTTTCTTT.

The chain has TRBV29-1 and TRBJ1-4; D not certain. The V and J ends lost 1 base and 6 bases respectively, with 6 bases between them. CDR1 and CDR2 from the germline V gene are SQVTM and ANQGSEA. This CDR3 is built from 12 residues. This chain's CDR3 is CSVEGNDEKLFF. As DNA, the CDR3 is TGCAGCGTTGAAGGGAACGATGAAAAACTGTTTTTT.

The chain joins TRBV7-2 to TRBJ1-1; D unresolved. In germline, CDR1 is SGHTA, CDR2 FQGNSA. The V gene lost 5 bases and the J gene lost 6 bases, with 13 bases spanning the gap. CDR3 size: 13 residues. The chain's CDR3 is CASSAQPRAEAFF. The DNA for the CDR3 is TGTGCCAGCAGCGCCCAACCCCGGGCTGAAGCTTTCTTT.

This clonotype occurred many times. This sequence joins TRBV7-2 and TRBJ1-2; D possibly corresponds to TRBD1 (5 bases). The CDR3 is 13 residues long. The germline CDR1 and CDR2 sequences are SGHTA and FQGNSA. Trimming took off 4 bases at V and 4 bases at J, with 10 bases between the two ends. The CDR3 DNA reads as TGTGCCAGCAGCTCCCGTGGGGGCTATGGCTACACCTTC. Its protein product is CASSSRGGYGYTF.

This clonotype was recorded many times. This chain uses TRBV29-1 with TRBJ1-1; the D is unclear. The CDR3 is made up of 11 amino acids. V lost 4 bases to trimming and J lost 3 bases, with 6 bases between them. Germline loops: CDR1 SQVTM, CDR2 ANQGSEA. CDR3 DNA sequence: TGCAGCGTTGGGATGGACACTGAAGCTTTCTTT. Amino acid sequence: CSVGMDTEAFF.

This chain connects TRBV5-1 to TRBJ2-7; 9 positions agree with TRBD2. The CDR3 sequence is 16 residues long. With 0 bases clipped from V and 5 bases from J, the junction kept 9 bases outside the gene matches. Germline V CDR1 and CDR2: SGHRS, YFSETQ. The CDR3 here is CASSLAPAGGLDEQYF. In DNA, the CDR3 is TGCGCCAGCAGCTTGGCCCCCGCGGGGGGGCTAGACGAGCAGTACTTC.

This clonotype has a handful of counts. The chain couples TRBV12-3 or TRBV12-4 to TRBJ2-7, with 7 nucleotides matching TRBD1. J gave up 3 bases and V 3 bases, and 5 bases lay outside the gene matches. The CDR3 is made up of 14 amino acids. CDR3 bases: TGTGCCAGCAGTTTGACAGGGTTTGTCTACGAGCAGTACTTC. Its translation: CASSLTGFVYEQYF.

The table lists this clonotype with a few counts. V usage is TRBV5-1 and J usage is TRBJ2-3, with TRBD1 as a possible D gene (5 bases). This CDR3 is built from 15 residues. The V gene's germline CDR1 is SGHRS and CDR2 YFSETQ. V gave up 4 bases and J gave up 0 bases, with 12 bases separating them. CDR3 residues: CASSPQAGSTDTQYF. The CDR3 bases are TGCGCCAGCAGCCCTCAGGCAGGGAGCACAGATACGCAGTATTTT.

The gene calls are TRBV29-1 and TRBJ1-1, with D perhaps TRBD1 (6 bases). Germline loops: CDR1 SQVTM, CDR2 ANQGSEA. Between the trimmed V and J ends, which lost 4 bases and 7 bases, there was a span of 13 bases. The CDR3 runs to 12 residues. CDR3 sequence reads: CSVVQGLVEAFF. CDR3 DNA: TGCAGCGTTGTTCAGGGGCTGGTTGAAGCTTTCTTT.